The 17 T cell receptor beta chains below come from one sample, sequenced in a study of blood T cell repertoires in COVID-19. TCRdb keeps only in-frame clones here, not all; method: immunoSEQ multiplex PCR. The profile shows about 170,000 clones, around 89% of them singletons. The sample comprised PBMCs or T cells enriched from blood (not recorded which). The receptors were sampled from a young woman who had recovered from COVID-19.

The gene calls are TRBV28 and TRBJ2-1; 9 bases map to TRBD2. V lost 3 bases and J lost 14; bases outside the gene matches: 11. The CDR3 has 14 amino acids. Germline V gene sequence: CDR1 MDHEN, CDR2 SYDVKM. The CDR3 spells CASSLLREGGRKFF. CDR3 nucleotides: TGTGCCAGCAGTTTGTTGCGGGAGGGAGGGAGGAAGTTCTTC.

This rearrangement joins TRBV5-1 to TRBJ2-5, with D hard to call. Germline V lookup: CDR1 SGHRS, CDR2 YFSETQ. This CDR3 contains 16 residues. Trimming cost V 5 bases and J 1 base, with 18 bases left between them. CDR3 DNA: TGCGCCAGCAGTCCCCCGATCGGCGGCCTCCAAGAGACCCAGTACTTC. Protein sequence: CASSPPIGGLQETQYF.

The chain combines TRBV6-5 with TRBJ2-1; TRBD2 matches 8 bases. This CDR3 is 13 amino acids long. Trimming removed 6 bases from V and 4 bases from J; junction bases left unmatched: 2. Germline V gene data show CDR1 as MNHEY and CDR2 as SVGAGI. CDR3 sequence (DNA): TGTGCCAGCAGCGTAGCGGGATACAATGAGCAGTTCTTC. Translating it yields CASSVAGYNEQFF.

This chain uses TRBV4-2 with TRBJ2-7; D might be TRBD2 (6 bases). The V gene lost 3 bases and the J gene lost 1 base, with 16 bases spanning the gap. This CDR3 has 16 residues. The germline V gene has CDR1 LGHNA and CDR2 YNFKEQ. CDR3 DNA: TGTGCCAGCAGCCACCCGGAGGGCCGGGATTCCTACGAGCAGTACTTC. Translating it yields CASSHPEGRDSYEQYF.

The chain has TRBV27 and TRBJ1-2; D may be TRBD1 (6 bases). Germline values: CDR1 MNHEY, CDR2 SMNVEV (reference sequence). Trimming stripped 5 bases from V and 4 bases from J, with 14 bases between. This CDR3 spans 14 amino acids. In nucleotides, the CDR3 is TGTGCCAGCAGTGGCCGTGGGGGCTTCTATGGCTACACCTTC. It yields the protein CASSGRGGFYGYTF.

CDR3 sequence reads: CASSHERTRARDTQYF. CDR3 DNA sequence: TGTGCCAGCAGCCATGAGAGGACCAGGGCCCGGGATACGCAGTATTTT. The rearrangement uses TRBV7-8 and TRBJ2-3; a possible D gene is TRBD1 (5 bases). Germline V gives CDR1 SGHVS, CDR2 FQNEAQ. CDR3 size: 16 residues. Trimming stripped 5 bases from V and 6 bases from J, with 21 bases between.

This chain joins TRBV3-1 (or the pseudogene TRBV3-2) and TRBJ1-2; 7 positions match TRBD1. Germline V gene lookup returns CDR1 LGHDT and CDR2 YNNKEL (reference sequence). The CDR3 is made up of 13 amino acids. V was clipped by 4 bases and J by 3 bases; unmatched bases: 2. The CDR3 loop is CASSPGGDYGYTF. DNA of the CDR3: TGTGCCAGCAGCCCAGGGGGAGACTATGGCTACACCTTC.

The rearrangement joins TRBV30 to TRBJ1-3, with D uncertain. CDR1 GTSNPN and CDR2 SVGIG come from the germline V gene (reference sequence). V lost 3 bases and J 0 bases, leaving 9 bases between the germline ends. The CDR3 covers 14 residues. The CDR3 loop is CAWRQSRSGNTIYF. CDR3 DNA: TGTGCCTGGAGACAGTCACGCTCTGGAAACACCATATATTTT.

The rearrangement uses TRBV27 and TRBJ1-6; no reliable D call. V was clipped by 6 bases and J by 4 bases, with 4 bases between them. This CDR3 has 12 residues. The germline CDR1 and CDR2 sequences are MNHEY and SMNVEV (reference sequence). CDR3 region: CASSRYNSPLHF. DNA of the CDR3: TGTGCCAGCAGCCGGTATAATTCACCCCTCCACTTT.

The chain joins TRBV5-6 to TRBJ2-5, with a possible D match to TRBD2 (6 bases). Deletions cut 4 bases from V and 5 bases from J, with 12 bases between. Looked up from germline, CDR1 is SGHDT and CDR2 is YYEEEE. This CDR3 has 13 amino acids. The CDR3 DNA is TGTGCCAGCAGCCCGGGGGTCATGGAGACCCAGTACTTC. The encoded protein is CASSPGVMETQYF. Looking up the rest from reference TRBV5-6 and TRBJ2-5 gives the full variable domain: DAGVTQSPTHLIKTRGQQVTLRCSPKSGHDTVSWYQQALGQGPQFIFQYYEEEERQRGNFPDRFSGHQFPNYSSELNVNALLLGDSALYLCASSPGVMETQYFGPGTRLLVL.

The rearrangement joins TRBV6-2 or TRBV6-3 to TRBJ1-2; maybe TRBD1 (6 bases). This CDR3 is 17 amino acids long. Trimming pared 2 bases from V and 7 bases from J, leaving 23 bases between. The germline V gene encodes CDR1 MNHEY and CDR2 SVGEGT. The CDR3 sequence: CASSYLIGLHRDGGYTF. The CDR3 nucleotides read TGTGCCAGCAGTTACCTCATAGGGCTTCACAGGGACGGTGGCTACACCTTC.

The chain combines TRBV7-9 with TRBJ2-3; possibly TRBD2 for D (5 bases). Trimming removed 1 base from V and 2 bases from J, with 7 bases in between. The CDR3 spans 14 residues. The germline gives CDR1 SEHNR, CDR2 FQNEAQ (reference sequence). CDR3 sequence: CASSLGGATDTQYF. As DNA, the CDR3 is TGTGCCAGCAGCTTAGGGGGAGCCACAGATACGCAGTATTTT.

The chain couples TRBV11-1 to TRBJ2-6; tentatively, D is TRBD2 (5 bases). Looked up from germline, CDR1 is SGHAT and CDR2 is FQDESV (reference sequence). The CDR3 has 13 amino acids. V lost 4 bases to trimming and J lost 12 bases, with 13 bases between them. The CDR3 here is CASSSLPRGVLTF. The CDR3 DNA follows: TGTGCCAGCAGCTCCTTACCCCGGGGCGTCCTGACTTTC.

The chain combines TRBV28 with TRBJ1-3; D remains unclear. Germline CDR1 MDHEN, CDR2 SYDVKM. The length of the CDR3 is 18 residues. Trimming cost V 6 bases and J 4 bases, with 25 bases left between them. The CDR3 nucleotides read TGTGCCAGCAGCCGAATCGGACCCCTCTCCGGGGAGGGAAACACCATATATTTT. Translation: CASSRIGPLSGEGNTIYF.

The chain combines TRBV28 with TRBJ1-2; TRBD1 might be the D (6 bases). The CDR3 is 14 amino acids. Trimming shortened V by 6 bases and J by 4 bases, and 15 bases separated the two germline ends. Germline V gene lookup returns CDR1 MDHEN and CDR2 SYDVKM. The CDR3 nucleotides are TGTGCCAGCAGCCAACCCCAGGGGAGCTATGGCTACACCTTC. This encodes CASSQPQGSYGYTF.

The V and J genes are TRBV5-1 and TRBJ2-5; TRBD2 agrees at 7 bases. Losses at the gene ends were 0 bases for V and 5 bases for J; bases not matched to a gene: 7. CDR1 and CDR2 from the germline V gene are SGHRS and YFSETQ. The CDR3 is 15 residues long. CDR3: CASSLVAGEVETQYF. CDR3 sequence (DNA): TGCGCCAGCAGCTTGGTGGCGGGAGAGGTTGAGACCCAGTACTTC.

Regarding this clone: One junction end does not reproduce the germline sequence, and a read error may be involved. The gene calls are TRBV30 and TRBJ1-6; D may be TRBD1 (6 bases). Per the germline V gene, CDR1 is GTSNPN and CDR2 is SVGIG (reference sequence). The CDR3 spans 13 residues. DNA for the CDR3: TGTGCCTCCCTCGGGGGGCAGAGTTCACCCCCCCACTTT. Its protein product is CASLGGQSSPPHF.